This T cell receptor beta chain was identified during a study of CD8+ T cells in alopecia areata. This CDR3 is 17 amino acids long. CDR1 and CDR2 (germline): SQVTM, ANQGSEA. Trimming at V came to 7 bases and at J to 0 bases, leaving 16 bases not matched to a gene. Noted treatment: oral pan-JAK inhibitor, 5-10 mg twice daily. The sequencing template was cDNA reverse transcribed from extracted RNA. TCRdb keeps only in-frame clones here, not all; method: immunoSEQ multiplex PCR. The repertoire has about 110,000 clones, roughly 84% of them found once; the top ten carry roughly 25%. The chain couples TRBV29-1 to TRBJ2-3, with 7 bases lining up with TRBD1. This specimen was CD8+ T cells sorted from blood, taken at week 24, from a patient treated with tofacitinib. The TCR was taken from a human donor with alopecia areata. The CDR3 reads CSATTPGRGPSTDTQYF. CDR3 DNA sequence: TGCAGCGCTACCACCCCCGGAAGGGGGCCGAGCACAGATACGCAGTATTTT.